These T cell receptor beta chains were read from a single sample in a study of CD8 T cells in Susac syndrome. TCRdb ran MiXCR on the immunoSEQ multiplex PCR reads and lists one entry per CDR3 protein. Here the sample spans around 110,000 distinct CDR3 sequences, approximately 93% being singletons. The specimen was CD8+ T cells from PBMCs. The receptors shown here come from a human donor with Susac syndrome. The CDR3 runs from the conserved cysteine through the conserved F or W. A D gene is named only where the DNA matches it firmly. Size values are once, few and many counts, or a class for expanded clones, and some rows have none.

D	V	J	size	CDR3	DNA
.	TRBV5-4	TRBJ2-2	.	CASSSGWTVNTGELFF	TGTGCCAGCAGCTCCGGATGGACGGTGAACACCGGGGAGCTGTTTTTT
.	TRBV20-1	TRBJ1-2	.	CSARGRGYYGYTF	TGCAGTGCCAGAGGCAGGGGTTACTATGGCTACACCTTC
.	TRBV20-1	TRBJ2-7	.	CSVGDNSYEQYF	TGCAGTGTTGGAGATAACTCCTACGAGCAGTACTTC
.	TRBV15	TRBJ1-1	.	CATSSLNGGTEAFF	TGTGCCACCAGCAGTCTCAACGGTGGGACTGAAGCTTTCTTT
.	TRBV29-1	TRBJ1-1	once	CSATWDVETEAFF	TGCAGCGCTACTTGGGACGTAGAAACTGAAGCTTTCTTT
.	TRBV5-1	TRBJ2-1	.	CASSLAGGGGNEQFF	TGCGCCAGCAGCTTGGCTGGAGGGGGTGGTAATGAGCAGTTCTTC
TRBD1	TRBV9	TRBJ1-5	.	CASSAGTGKNQPQHF	TGTGCCAGCAGCGCCGGGACAGGAAAAAATCAGCCCCAGCATTTT
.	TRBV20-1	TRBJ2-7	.	CSARVDKISYEQYF	TGCAGTGCTAGAGTCGACAAGATCTCCTACGAGCAGTACTTC
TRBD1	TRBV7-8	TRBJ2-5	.	CASSPTPTGGETQYF	TGTGCCAGCAGCCCCACGCCGACAGGGGGAGAGACCCAGTACTTC
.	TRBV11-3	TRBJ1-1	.	CASSGPSNEAFF	TGTGCCAGCAGCGGCCCCAGTAATGAAGCTTTCTTT
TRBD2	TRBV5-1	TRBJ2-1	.	CASSLFPAGDVNEQFF	TGCGCCAGCAGCTTGTTCCCAGCGGGGGACGTCAATGAGCAGTTCTTC
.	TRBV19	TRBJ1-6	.	CASSINRELSPLHF	TGTGCCAGTAGTATCAACAGGGAACTTTCACCCCTCCACTTT
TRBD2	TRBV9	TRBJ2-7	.	CASSNSVDGGANEQYF	TGTGCCAGCAGCAATAGCGTTGACGGGGGGGCTAACGAGCAGTACTTC
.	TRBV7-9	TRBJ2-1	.	CASSLSGTANYNEQFF	TGTGCCAGCAGCTTATCCGGCACAGCCAACTACAATGAGCAGTTCTTC
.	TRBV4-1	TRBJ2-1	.	CASSQGTYNEQFF	TGCGCCAGCAGCCAAGGTACCTACAATGAGCAGTTCTTC
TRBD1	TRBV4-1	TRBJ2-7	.	CASSPPGQGYEQYF	TGCGCCAGCAGCCCTCCCGGACAGGGCTACGAGCAGTACTTC
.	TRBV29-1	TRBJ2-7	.	CSGDSYEQYF	TGCAGCGGTGACAGTTACGAGCAGTACTTC
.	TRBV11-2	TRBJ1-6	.	CASTPRPDYNSPLHF	TGTGCCAGCACCCCACGGCCGGATTATAATTCACCCCTCCACTTT
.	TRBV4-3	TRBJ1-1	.	CASRTDRLGANTEAFF	TGCGCCAGCAGGACCGACCGGCTCGGGGCAAACACTGAAGCTTTCTTT
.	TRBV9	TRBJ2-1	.	CASSLGGTPDEQFF	TGTGCCAGTAGCCTTGGCGGGACCCCCGATGAGCAGTTCTTC
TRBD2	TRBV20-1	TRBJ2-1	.	CSALFGGVHNEQFF	TGCAGTGCGCTCTTCGGGGGGGTACACAATGAGCAGTTCTTC
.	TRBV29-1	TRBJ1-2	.	CSVEEEVGYTF	TGCAGCGTGGAGGAGGAGGTTGGCTACACCTTC
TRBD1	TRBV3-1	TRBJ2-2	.	CASSQGTGGNTGELFF	TGTGCCAGCAGCCAAGGGACAGGGGGGAACACCGGGGAGCTGTTTTTT
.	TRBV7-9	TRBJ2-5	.	CASSTGTEETQYF	TGTGCCAGCAGCACGGGGACTGAAGAGACCCAGTACTTC
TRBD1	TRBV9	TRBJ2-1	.	CASSVAQTGSPDEQFF	TGTGCCAGCAGCGTAGCTCAGACAGGGAGCCCCGATGAGCAGTTCTTC
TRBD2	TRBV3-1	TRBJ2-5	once	CASSQLLGTSGGQETQYF	TGTGCCAGCAGCCAATTACTGGGGACTAGCGGGGGACAAGAGACCCAGTACTTC
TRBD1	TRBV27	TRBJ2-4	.	CASRVSGGQNIQYF	TGTGCCAGCAGGGTCTCAGGGGGCCAAAACATTCAGTACTTC
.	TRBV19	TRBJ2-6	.	CASQLGANVLTF	TGTGCCAGTCAACTCGGGGCCAACGTCCTGACTTTC
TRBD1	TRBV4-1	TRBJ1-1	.	CASSQTRQGGTEAFF	TGCGCCAGCAGCCAAACGAGACAGGGGGGCACTGAAGCTTTCTTT
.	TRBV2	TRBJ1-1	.	CASTPGGEAFF	TGTGCCAGCACCCCGGGCGGTGAAGCTTTCTTT
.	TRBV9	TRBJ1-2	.	CASSGGTLESWGYTF	TGTGCCAGCAGCGGCGGGACCCTCGAATCTTGGGGCTACACCTTC
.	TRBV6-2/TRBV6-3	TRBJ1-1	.	CASTPKGANTEAFF	TGTGCCAGCACCCCGAAGGGAGCAAACACTGAAGCTTTCTTT
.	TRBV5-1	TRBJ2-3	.	CASSLMAASTDTQYF	TGCGCCAGCAGCTTGATGGCGGCTAGCACAGATACGCAGTATTTT
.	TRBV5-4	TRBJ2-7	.	CASSFQGGYEQYF	TGTGCCAGCAGCTTCCAGGGCGGGTACGAGCAGTACTTC
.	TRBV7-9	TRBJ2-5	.	CASSSQGSSQETQYF	TGTGCCAGCAGTTCCCAAGGGAGCAGCCAAGAGACCCAGTACTTC
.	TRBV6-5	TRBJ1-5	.	CASRLSGGDQHF	TGTGCCAGCAGACTGTCCGGAGGAGACCAGCATTTT
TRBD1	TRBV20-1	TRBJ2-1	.	CSATGQGNEQFF	TGCAGTGCGACGGGACAGGGCAATGAGCAGTTCTTC
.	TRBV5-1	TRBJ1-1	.	CASSLGQALNTEAFF	TGCGCCAGCAGCTTGGGACAGGCGCTTAACACTGAAGCTTTCTTT
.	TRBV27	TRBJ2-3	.	CASSSKWGDATDTQYF	TGTGCCAGCAGTTCGAAGTGGGGGGACGCCACAGATACGCAGTATTTT
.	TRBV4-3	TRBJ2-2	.	CASSQDSAGNTGELFF	TGCGCCAGCAGCCAAGATTCGGCGGGGAACACCGGGGAGCTGTTTTTT
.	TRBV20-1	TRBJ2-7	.	CSASNGPLYEQYF	TGCAGTGCTAGCAACGGGCCACTTTACGAGCAGTACTTC
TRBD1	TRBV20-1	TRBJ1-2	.	CSARNRDRFYGYTF	TGCAGTGCTAGGAACCGGGACAGGTTCTATGGCTACACCTTC
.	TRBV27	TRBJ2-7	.	CASSLSAGPYEQYF	TGTGCCAGCAGTTTATCGGCAGGGCCCTACGAGCAGTACTTC
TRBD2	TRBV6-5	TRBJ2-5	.	CASSYSTGGSQETQYF	TGTGCCAGCAGTTACTCGACCGGGGGGTCGCAAGAGACCCAGTACTTC
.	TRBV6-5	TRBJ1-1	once	CASSPSGGAEAFF	TGTGCCAGCAGTCCGTCTGGGGGGGCTGAAGCTTTCTTT